This entry describes one TCR beta chain. Antigen unknown. Sample treatment: approximately 11-day PBMC culture with coronavirus spike peptide pools or control peptides (ViraFEST assay). Via ViraFEST, peptide pools expanded antigen-specific T cells before TCR sequencing. Each of days 3 and 7 saw half the medium replaced by fresh IL-2 medium. This record belongs to a study of vaccination and CD4 T cells after COVID-19. The Oncomine TCR Beta short-read assay sequenced DNA from cultured CD4+ T cells. From the PCR reads, TCRdb called clonotypes with MiXCR, one entry per CDR3 protein. The table includes 3,900 or so distinct CDR3 sequences, 30% to 40% detected once. V lost 5 bases and J lost 3; bases outside the gene matches: 7. The V gene's germline CDR1 is SNHLY and CDR2 FYNNEI. This CDR3 has 15 amino acids.

Sequencing was performed on CD4+ T cells from blood, cultured in vitro. The chain uses TRBV2 and TRBJ1-5, with 7 positions matching TRBD1. This sequence was found in a human donor who had recovered from COVID-19. The chain's CDR3 is CASSFQGDINQPQHF. CDR3 nucleotides: TGTGCCAGCAGTTTCCAGGGGGATATCAATCAGCCCCAGCATTTT.